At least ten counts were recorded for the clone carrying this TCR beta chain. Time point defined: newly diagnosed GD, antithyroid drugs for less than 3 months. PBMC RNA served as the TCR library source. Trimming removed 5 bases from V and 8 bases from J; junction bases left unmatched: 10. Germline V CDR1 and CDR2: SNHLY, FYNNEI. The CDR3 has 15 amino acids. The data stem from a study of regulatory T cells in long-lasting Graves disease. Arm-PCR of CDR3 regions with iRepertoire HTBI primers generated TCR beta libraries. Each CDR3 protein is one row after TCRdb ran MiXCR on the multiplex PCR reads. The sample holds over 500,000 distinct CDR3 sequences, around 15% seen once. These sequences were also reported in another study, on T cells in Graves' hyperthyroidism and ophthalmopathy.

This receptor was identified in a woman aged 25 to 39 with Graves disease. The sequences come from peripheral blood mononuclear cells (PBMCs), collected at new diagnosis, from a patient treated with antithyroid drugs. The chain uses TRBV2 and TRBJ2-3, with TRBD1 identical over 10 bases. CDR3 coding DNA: TGTGCCAGCAGTCGAGACAGGGGGCAAACCGGTACGCAGTATTTT. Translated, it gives CASSRDRGQTGTQYF.